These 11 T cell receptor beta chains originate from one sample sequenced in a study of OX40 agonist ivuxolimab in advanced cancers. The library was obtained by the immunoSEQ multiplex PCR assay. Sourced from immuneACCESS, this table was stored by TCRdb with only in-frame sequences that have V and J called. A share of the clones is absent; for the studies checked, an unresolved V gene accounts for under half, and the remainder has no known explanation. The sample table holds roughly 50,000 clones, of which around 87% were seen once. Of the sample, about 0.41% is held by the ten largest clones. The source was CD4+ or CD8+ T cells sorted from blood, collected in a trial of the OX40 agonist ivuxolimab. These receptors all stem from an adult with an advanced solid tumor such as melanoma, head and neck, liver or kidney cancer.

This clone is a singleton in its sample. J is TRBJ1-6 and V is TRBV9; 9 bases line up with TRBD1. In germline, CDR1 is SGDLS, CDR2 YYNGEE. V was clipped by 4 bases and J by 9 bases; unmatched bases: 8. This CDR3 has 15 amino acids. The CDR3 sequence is CASSPTGQGRSPLHF. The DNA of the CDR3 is TGTGCCAGCAGCCCCACTGGACAGGGGCGTTCACCCCTCCACTTT.

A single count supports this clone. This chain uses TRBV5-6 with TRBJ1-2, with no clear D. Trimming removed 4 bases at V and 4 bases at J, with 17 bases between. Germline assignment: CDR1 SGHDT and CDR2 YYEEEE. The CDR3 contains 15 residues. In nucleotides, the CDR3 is TGTGCCAGCAGCCGCGACACAAACTGGGGCTATGGCTACACCTTC. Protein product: CASSRDTNWGYGYTF.

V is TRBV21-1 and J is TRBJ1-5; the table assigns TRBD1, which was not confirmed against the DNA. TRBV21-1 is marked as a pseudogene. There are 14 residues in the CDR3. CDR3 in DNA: TGTGCCAGCAGCAAAGTACAGACAAATCAGCCCCAGCATTTT. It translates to CASSKVQTNQPQHF.

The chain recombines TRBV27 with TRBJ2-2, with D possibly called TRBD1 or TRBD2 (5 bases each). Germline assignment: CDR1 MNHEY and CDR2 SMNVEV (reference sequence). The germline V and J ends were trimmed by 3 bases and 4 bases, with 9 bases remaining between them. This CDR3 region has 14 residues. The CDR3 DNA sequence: TGTGCCAGCAGTTTCGGGGCCATCACCGGGGAGCTGTTTTTT. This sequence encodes CASSFGAITGELFF.

The CDR3: CASTPRGRFNEKLFF. Here the CDR3 DNA reads TGTGCCAGTACCCCGCGGGGGAGATTTAATGAAAAACTGTTTTTT. V gene TRBV19 combines with J gene TRBJ1-4, with D possibly matching TRBD1 (5 bases). CDR3 length: 15 residues. The germline V gene encodes CDR1 LNHDA and CDR2 SQIVND (reference sequence). V was clipped by 7 bases and J by 4 bases, with 16 bases between them. Drawing the rest from reference TRBV19 and TRBJ1-4, the complete variable domain is DGGITQSPKYLFRKEGQNVTLSCEQNLNHDAMYWYRQDPGQGLRLIYYSQIVNDFQKGDIAEGYSVSREKKESFPLTVTSAQKNPTAFYLCASTPRGRFNEKLFFGSGTQLSVL.

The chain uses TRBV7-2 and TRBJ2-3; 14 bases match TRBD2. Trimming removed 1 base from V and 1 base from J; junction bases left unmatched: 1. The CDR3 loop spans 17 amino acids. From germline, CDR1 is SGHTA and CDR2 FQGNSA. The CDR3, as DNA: TGTGCCAGCAGCTTAGGGACTAGCGGGGGGCGCACAGATACGCAGTATTTT. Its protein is CASSLGTSGGRTDTQYF.

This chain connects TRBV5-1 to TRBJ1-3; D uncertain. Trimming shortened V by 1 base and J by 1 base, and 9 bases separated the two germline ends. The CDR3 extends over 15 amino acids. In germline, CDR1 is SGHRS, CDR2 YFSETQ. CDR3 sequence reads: CASSLQTGSGNTIYF. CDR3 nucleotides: TGCGCCAGCAGCTTGCAGACTGGGTCTGGAAACACCATATATTTT. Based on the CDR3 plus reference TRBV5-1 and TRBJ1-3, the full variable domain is KAGVTQTPRYLIKTRGQQVTLSCSPISGHRSVSWYQQTPGQGLQFLFEYFSETQRNKGNFPGRFSGRQFSNSRSEMNVSTLELGDSALYLCASSLQTGSGNTIYFGEGSWLTVV.

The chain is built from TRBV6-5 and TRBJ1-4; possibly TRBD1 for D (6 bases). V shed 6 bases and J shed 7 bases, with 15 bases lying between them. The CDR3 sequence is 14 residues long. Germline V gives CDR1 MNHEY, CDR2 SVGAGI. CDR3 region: CASRVAGAGEKLFF. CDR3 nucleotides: TGTGCCAGCAGGGTAGCAGGGGCGGGTGAAAAACTGTTTTTT.

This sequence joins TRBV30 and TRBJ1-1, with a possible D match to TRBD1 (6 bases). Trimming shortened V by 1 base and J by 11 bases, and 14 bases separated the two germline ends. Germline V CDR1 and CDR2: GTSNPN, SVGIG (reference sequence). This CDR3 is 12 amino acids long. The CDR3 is CAWSEVGTSAFF. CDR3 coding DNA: TGTGCCTGGAGTGAGGTGGGGACATCGGCTTTCTTT.

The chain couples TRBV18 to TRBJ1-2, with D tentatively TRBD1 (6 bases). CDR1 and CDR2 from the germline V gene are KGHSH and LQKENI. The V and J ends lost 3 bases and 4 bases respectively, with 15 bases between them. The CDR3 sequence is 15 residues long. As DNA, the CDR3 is TGTGCCAGCTCACCCCCCGGACAGCTAAGCTATGGCTACACCTTC. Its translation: CASSPPGQLSYGYTF.

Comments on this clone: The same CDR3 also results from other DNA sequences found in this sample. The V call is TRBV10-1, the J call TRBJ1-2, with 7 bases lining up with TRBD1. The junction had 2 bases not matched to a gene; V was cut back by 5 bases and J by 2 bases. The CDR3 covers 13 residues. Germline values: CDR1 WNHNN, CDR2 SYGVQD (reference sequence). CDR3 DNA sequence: TGCGCCAGCAGTCCAGGGGGGAACTATGGCTACACCTTC. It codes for CASSPGGNYGYTF.